The next 10 T cell receptor beta chains were all read from a single sample in a study of T cell repertoires in cytomegalovirus infection. Each CDR3 protein is one row after TCRdb ran MiXCR on the reads. This table has about 320,000 distinct CDR3 sequences, 9% to 9.5% appearing once. Sequenced input: PBMCs. The receptor set was obtained from a human donor in good health (CMV status not recorded). Some clones in this sample may be carry-over from other donors' samples.

The chain carries TRBV12-3 or TRBV12-4 and TRBJ2-4, with 9 positions matching TRBD1. The CDR3 consists of 16 residues. Trimming cost V 3 bases and J 6 bases; bases outside gene matches: 9. The CDR3: CASSFPLRQGVNIQYF. The CDR3 coding sequence is TGTGCCAGCAGTTTCCCCCTTAGACAGGGGGTAAACATTCAGTACTTC.

This clonotype occurred a few times. The chain has TRBV12-3 or TRBV12-4 and TRBJ1-1; D gene unclear. CDR3 size: 14 residues. V shed 3 bases and J shed 0 bases, with 8 bases lying between them. CDR3 in amino acids: CASSFLVMNTEAFF. The CDR3 DNA is TGTGCCAGCAGTTTCCTAGTCATGAACACTGAAGCTTTCTTT.

This clonotype was detected a few times. The chain recombines TRBV7-6 with TRBJ1-2; no firm D call. The CDR3 consists of 15 residues. The germline V gene has CDR1 SGHVS and CDR2 FNYEAQ. Trimming took off 4 bases at V and 6 bases at J, with 18 bases between the two ends. The CDR3 sequence is CASSSPPQDKHGYTF. CDR3 sequence (DNA): TGTGCCAGCAGCTCACCCCCCCAGGATAAGCATGGCTACACCTTC.

This rearrangement joins TRBV9 to TRBJ2-1; D may be TRBD1 or TRBD2 (6 bases each). V gave up 6 bases and J gave up 10 bases, with 17 bases separating them. This CDR3 spans 13 amino acids. CDR1 is SGDLS, CDR2 YYNGEE, per germline. DNA for the CDR3: TGTGCCAGCAAACGCGCCTTAGGGGGGGAGCAGTTCTTC. It yields the protein CASKRALGGEQFF.

This clonotype was seen at least ten times. The gene calls are TRBV7-9 and TRBJ1-2; D unclear. The germline V gene has CDR1 SEHNR and CDR2 FQNEAQ (reference sequence). Trimming stripped 3 bases from V and 5 bases from J, with 19 bases between. This CDR3 region has 16 residues. CDR3 residues: CASSFLQEGRLYGYTF. CDR3 nucleotide sequence: TGTGCCAGCAGCTTCCTCCAGGAGGGCCGATTATATGGCTACACCTTC.

The chain uses TRBV7-2 and TRBJ2-1; the match to TRBD2 covers 10 bases. Germline-derived CDR1 and CDR2 are SGHTA and FQGNSA. The CDR3 is 15 amino acids. The ends lost 5 bases at V and 5 bases at J; junction bases unmatched: 6. CDR3 coding DNA: TGTGCCAGCAGCGTATCTAGCGGGAGTCACAATGAGCAGTTCTTC. Its translation is CASSVSSGSHNEQFF.

This clonotype was counted at least ten times. V usage is TRBV7-2 and J usage is TRBJ2-3; 7 nucleotides line up with TRBD2. CDR1 and CDR2 from the germline V gene are SGHTA and FQGNSA. J gave up 0 bases and V 5 bases, and 2 bases lay outside the gene matches. The CDR3 runs to 14 residues. CDR3 DNA sequence: TGTGCCAGCAGCCAGCGGGGTAGCACAGATACGCAGTATTTT. Its translation: CASSQRGSTDTQYF.

This clonotype was observed at least ten times. This chain links TRBV7-2 with TRBJ2-2; 7 bases align to TRBD1. Germline lookup yields CDR1 SGHTA and CDR2 FQGNSA. There are 15 residues in the CDR3. V trimming: 2 bases; J trimming: 3 bases; junction bases outside the gene matches: 3. The CDR3 loop is CASSLRGQHTGELFF. The CDR3 DNA sequence: TGTGCCAGCAGCTTAAGGGGACAGCACACCGGGGAGCTGTTTTTT. The full variable domain, with the rest looked up from reference TRBV7-2 and TRBJ2-2, is GAGVSQSPSNKVTEKGKDVELRCDPISGHTALYWYRQSLGQGLEFLIYFQGNSAPDKSGLPSDRFSAERTGGSVSTLTIQRTQQEDSAVYLCASSLRGQHTGELFFGEGSRLTVL.

This clonotype has ten or more counts. J is TRBJ2-5 and V is TRBV27; 10 bases fit TRBD2. Germline V gene sequence: CDR1 MNHEY, CDR2 SMNVEV (reference sequence). This CDR3 is built from 18 residues. Losses at the gene ends were 4 bases for V and 4 bases for J; bases not matched to a gene: 15. The CDR3 DNA reads TGTGCCAGCAGTTCCATCCCCGCTAGCGGGAGCCCACCAGAGACCCAGTACTTC. Protein product: CASSSIPASGSPPETQYF.

The chain links TRBV20-1 to TRBJ1-1, with no clear D. Per the germline V gene, CDR1 is DFQATT and CDR2 is SNEGSKA (reference sequence). The CDR3 has 13 residues. Deletions cut 3 bases from V and 1 base from J, with 9 bases between. The CDR3 here is CSARNSANTEAFF. CDR3 nucleotides: TGCAGTGCTAGGAACTCGGCGAACACTGAAGCTTTCTTT.